The present T cell receptor (beta chain) was sequenced within a study of CD8+ T cells in alopecia areata. Study background: Severity scores in treated patients reflected the percentage of scalp affected.

Findings of the study overall: Tofacitinib significantly brought down scalp clonality and expanded CD8+ clones among top 100.

Treatment noted: oral pan-JAK inhibitor, 5-10 mg twice daily. cDNA reverse transcribed from extracted RNA served as the sequencing template. Produced via immunoSEQ multiplex PCR; TCRdb's table is partial and in-frame only. The data show more than 200,000 clones, approximately 45% seen once. V was trimmed by 2 bases and J by 0 bases, leaving 7 bases between them. Germline V CDR1 and CDR2: KGHSH, LQKENI. The CDR3 totals 14 residues. In regard to this clone: Its antigen is as yet unknown.

The V gene is TRBV18, the J gene TRBJ1-2; D remains ambiguous. The clonotype originates from a human donor with alopecia areata. Sequenced material: CD4+ T cells sorted from blood, taken at roughly week 36, from a patient treated with tofacitinib. Written as DNA, the CDR3 is TGTGCCAGCTCACCAACTACAGCTAACTATGGCTACACCTTC. This encodes CASSPTTANYGYTF.